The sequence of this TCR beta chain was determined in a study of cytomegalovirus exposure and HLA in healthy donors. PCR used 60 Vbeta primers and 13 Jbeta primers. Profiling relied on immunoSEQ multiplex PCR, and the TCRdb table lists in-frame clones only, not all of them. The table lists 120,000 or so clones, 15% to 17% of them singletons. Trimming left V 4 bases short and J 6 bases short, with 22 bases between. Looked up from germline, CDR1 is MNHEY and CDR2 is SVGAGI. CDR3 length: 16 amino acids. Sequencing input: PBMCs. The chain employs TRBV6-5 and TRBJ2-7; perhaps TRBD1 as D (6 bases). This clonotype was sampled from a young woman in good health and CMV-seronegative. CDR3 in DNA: TGTGCCAGCAGTTCCCTTCGGACTTGGGGGCGGGCCGAGCAGTACTTC. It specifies CASSSLRTWGRAEQYF.